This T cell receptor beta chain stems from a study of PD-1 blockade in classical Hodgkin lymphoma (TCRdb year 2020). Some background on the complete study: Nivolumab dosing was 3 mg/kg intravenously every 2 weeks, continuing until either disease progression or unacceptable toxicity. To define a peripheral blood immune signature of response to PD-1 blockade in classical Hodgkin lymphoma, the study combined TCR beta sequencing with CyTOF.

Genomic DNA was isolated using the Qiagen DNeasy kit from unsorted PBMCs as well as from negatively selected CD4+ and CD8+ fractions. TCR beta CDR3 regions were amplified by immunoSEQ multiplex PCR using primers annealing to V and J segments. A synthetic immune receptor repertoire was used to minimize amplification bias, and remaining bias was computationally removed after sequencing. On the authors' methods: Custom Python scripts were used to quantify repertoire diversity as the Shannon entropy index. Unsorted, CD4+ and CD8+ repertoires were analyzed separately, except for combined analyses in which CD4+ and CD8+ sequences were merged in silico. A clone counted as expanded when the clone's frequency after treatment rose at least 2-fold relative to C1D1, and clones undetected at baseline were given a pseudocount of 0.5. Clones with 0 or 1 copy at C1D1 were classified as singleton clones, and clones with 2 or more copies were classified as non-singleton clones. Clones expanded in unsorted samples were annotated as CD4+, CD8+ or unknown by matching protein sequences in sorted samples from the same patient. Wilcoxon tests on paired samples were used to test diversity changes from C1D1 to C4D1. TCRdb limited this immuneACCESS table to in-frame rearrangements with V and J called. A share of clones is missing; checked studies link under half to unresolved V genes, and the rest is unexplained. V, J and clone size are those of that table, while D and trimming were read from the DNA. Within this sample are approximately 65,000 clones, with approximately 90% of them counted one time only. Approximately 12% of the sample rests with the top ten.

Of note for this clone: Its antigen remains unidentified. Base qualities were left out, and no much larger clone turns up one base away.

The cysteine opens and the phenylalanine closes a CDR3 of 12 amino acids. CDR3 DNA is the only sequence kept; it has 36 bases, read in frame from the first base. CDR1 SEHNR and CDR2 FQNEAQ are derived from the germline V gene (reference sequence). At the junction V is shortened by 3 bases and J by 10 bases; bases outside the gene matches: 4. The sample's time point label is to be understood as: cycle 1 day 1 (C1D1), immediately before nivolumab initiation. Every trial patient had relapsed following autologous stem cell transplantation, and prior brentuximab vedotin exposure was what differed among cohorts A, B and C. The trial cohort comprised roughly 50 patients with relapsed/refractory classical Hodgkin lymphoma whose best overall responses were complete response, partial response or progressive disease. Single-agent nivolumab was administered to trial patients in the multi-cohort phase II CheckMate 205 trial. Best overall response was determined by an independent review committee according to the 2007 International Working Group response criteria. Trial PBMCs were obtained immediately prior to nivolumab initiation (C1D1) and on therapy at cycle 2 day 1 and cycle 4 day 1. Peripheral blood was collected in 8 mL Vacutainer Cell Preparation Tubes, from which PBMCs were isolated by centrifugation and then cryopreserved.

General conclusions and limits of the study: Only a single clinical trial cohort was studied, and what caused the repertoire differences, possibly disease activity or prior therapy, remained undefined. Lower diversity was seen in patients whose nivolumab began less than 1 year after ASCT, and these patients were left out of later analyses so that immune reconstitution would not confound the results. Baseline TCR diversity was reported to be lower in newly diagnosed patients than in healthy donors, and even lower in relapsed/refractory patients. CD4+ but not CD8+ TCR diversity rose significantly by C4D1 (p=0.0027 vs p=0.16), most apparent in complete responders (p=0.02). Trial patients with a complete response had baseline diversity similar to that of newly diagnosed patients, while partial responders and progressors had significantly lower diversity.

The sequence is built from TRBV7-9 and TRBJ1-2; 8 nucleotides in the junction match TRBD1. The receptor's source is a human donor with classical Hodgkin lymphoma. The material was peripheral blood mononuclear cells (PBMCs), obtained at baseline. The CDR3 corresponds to CASSLSGGDYTF. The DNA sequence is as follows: TGTGCCAGCAGCTTGTCAGGGGGCGACTACACCTTC.